Sequencing of this TCR beta chain was carried out in a study of identical twins. V lost 11 bases, J lost 9 bases, and 20 bases lay in between. Germline V CDR1 and CDR2: MNHNS, SASEGT. The CDR3 has 13 amino acids. A single record per CDR3 protein comes from TCRdb applying MiXCR to the 5' RACE reads. This table has 350,000 to 500,000 distinct CDR3 sequences, less than 20% appearing once. This clonotype was seen many times. The antigen is undetermined. Study-wide findings and caveats: Conclusions were based on cross-sectional statistical analysis, without following the same donors.

What was sequenced was naive T cells sorted from blood. This receptor was taken from a man aged 50-60 years in good health. The V gene is TRBV6-1, the J gene TRBJ2-1, with D possibly called TRBD1 or TRBD2 (6 bases each). The chain's CDR3 is CAAYRGPWGEQFF. The CDR3 nucleotides read TGTGCCGCATACCGGGGGCCTTGGGGTGAGCAGTTCTTC.